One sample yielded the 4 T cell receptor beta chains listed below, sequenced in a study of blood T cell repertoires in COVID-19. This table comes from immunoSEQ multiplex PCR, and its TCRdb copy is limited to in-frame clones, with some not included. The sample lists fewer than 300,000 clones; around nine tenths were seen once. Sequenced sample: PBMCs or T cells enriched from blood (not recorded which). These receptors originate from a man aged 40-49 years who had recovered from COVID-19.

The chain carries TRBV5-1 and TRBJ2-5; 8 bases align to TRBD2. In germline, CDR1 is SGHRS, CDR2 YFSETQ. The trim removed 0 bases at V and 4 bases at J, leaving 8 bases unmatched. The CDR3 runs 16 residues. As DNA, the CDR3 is TGCGCCAGCAGCTTGGCCCCAGCGGGAGACCGAGAGACCCAGTACTTC. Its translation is CASSLAPAGDRETQYF.

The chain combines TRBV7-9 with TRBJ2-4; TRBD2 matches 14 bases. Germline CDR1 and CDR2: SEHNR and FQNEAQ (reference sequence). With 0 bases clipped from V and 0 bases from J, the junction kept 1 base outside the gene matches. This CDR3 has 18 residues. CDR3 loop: CASSLAGTSGRAKNIQYF. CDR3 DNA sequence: TGTGCCAGCAGCTTAGCAGGGACTAGCGGGAGAGCCAAAAACATTCAGTACTTC.

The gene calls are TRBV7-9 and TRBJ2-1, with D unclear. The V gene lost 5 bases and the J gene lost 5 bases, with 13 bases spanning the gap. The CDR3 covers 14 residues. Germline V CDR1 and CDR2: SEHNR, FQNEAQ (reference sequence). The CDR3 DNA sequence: TGTGCCAGCAGCCCCCAGATACCAGACAATGAGCAGTTCTTC. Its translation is CASSPQIPDNEQFF. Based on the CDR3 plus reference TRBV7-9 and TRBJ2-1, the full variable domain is DTGVSQNPRHKITKRGQNVTFRCDPISEHNRLYWYRQTLGQGPEFLTYFQNEAQLEKSRLLSDRFSAERPKGSFSTLEIQRTEQGDSAMYLCASSPQIPDNEQFFGPGTRLTVL.

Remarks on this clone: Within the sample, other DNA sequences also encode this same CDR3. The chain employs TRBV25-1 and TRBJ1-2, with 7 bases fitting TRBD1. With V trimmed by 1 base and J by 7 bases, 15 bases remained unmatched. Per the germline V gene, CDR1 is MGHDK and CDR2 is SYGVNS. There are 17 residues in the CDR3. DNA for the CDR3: TGTGCCAGCAGTGAATTTGCAGGGGGTGCTTATGGGGGTGGCTACACCTTC. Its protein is CASSEFAGGAYGGGYTF.